Given below is one T cell receptor beta chain in context. CDR3 length: 14 residues. Germline V CDR1 and CDR2: PRHDT, FYEKMQ (reference sequence). After removal of 7 bases from V and 0 bases from J, the junction contained 6 bases not matched to a gene. Described time point: blood 4 weeks post-SBRT, at nephrectomy. Treatment meaning: 15 Gy SBRT to primary tumor, nephrectomy 4 weeks later. This entry belongs to a study of radiation and T cells in renal cell carcinoma. The table came from immunoSEQ multiplex PCR; TCRdb's copy has only in-frame clones and leaves some out. The sample holds some 64,000 clones, over 65% seen once.

Sequences were derived from blood, sampled from a patient whose treatment included radiotherapy and nephrectomy. V usage is TRBV13 and J usage is TRBJ2-7; 7 bases are shared with TRBD1. The receptor was isolated from a man aged 60-69 years with renal cell carcinoma. The DNA for the CDR3 is TGTGCCAGCAACCGGGGACAGTCCTCCTACGAGCAGTACTTC. Its protein is CASNRGQSSYEQYF. Complete variable domain (other parts from reference TRBV13 and TRBJ2-7): AAGVIQSPRHLIKEKRETATLKCYPIPRHDTVYWYQQGPGQDPQFLISFYEKMQSDKGSIPDRFSAQQFSDYHSELNMSSLELGDSALYFCASNRGQSSYEQYFGPGTRLTVT.